One sample yielded the 13 T cell receptor beta chains listed below, sequenced in a study of tissue T cells after allogeneic stem cell transplantation. Libraries were prepared by immunoSEQ multiplex PCR; TCRdb keeps only in-frame clonotypes and omits some of them. The sample holds roughly 2,200 clones, roughly half seen once. Time point in this sample: mouse harvest day 14 after allogeneic transplant. The graft held 10^6 splenic CD5+ T cells and 10^7 T-cell-depleted bone marrow cells. What was sequenced was lymph node tissue. These receptors all come from a female BALB/c mouse given C57BL/6 T cells with graft-versus-host disease after an allogeneic hematopoietic cell transplant.

Notes on this clone: The genes and germline here are from mouse. The read comes to an end 1 residue before the CDR3 does, leaving the germline J gene to fill in the end. The chain has TRBV23 and TRBJ2-5; whether TRBD2, the table's D call, matches the DNA was not checked. In germline, CDR1 is KGHTA, CDR2 FQNQQP. CDR3 length equals 14 residues. CDR3 DNA, as far as it was read: TGCTCCAGCAGTCAAGACTGGGGCCAAGACACCCAGTAC. Its protein is CSSSQDWGQDTQY. The CDR3 in full is CSSSQDWGQDTQYF.

This clone is medium-sized in the sample. Each gene name is a mouse one. The sequence runs out 1 residue before the end of the CDR3; the remainder is reconstructed from the germline J gene. The V and J genes are TRBV17 and TRBJ2-7, with D perhaps TRBD1 (6 bases). The V end lost 0 bases, the J end lost 0 bases, and 12 bases lay between the germline ends. Germline V gives CDR1 MNHDT, CDR2 YYDKIL. The CDR3 loop spans 16 amino acids. CDR3 amino acids: CASSRDPGQHSYEQYF. Partial CDR3 DNA: TGTGCTAGCAGTAGAGATCCGGGACAACACTCCTATGAACAGTAC.

As concerns this clone: Gene and germline names: mouse. The read ends 1 residue shy of where the CDR3 ends; the end is completed using the germline J gene. The chain couples TRBV13-3 to TRBJ2-3; 9 bases are shared with TRBD2. Per the germline V gene, CDR1 is NNHDY and CDR2 is SYVADS. Trimming removed 1 base from V and 2 bases from J; junction bases left unmatched: 2. The CDR3 loop spans 15 amino acids. The CDR3 loop is CASSDPGGVAETLYF. The part of the CDR3 DNA that was read is TGTGCCAGCAGTGATCCTGGGGGGGTTGCAGAAACGCTGTAT.

This clone showed up just a few times. Genes here carry mouse names. The CDR3 end falls 1 residue outside the read, so it is completed with the germline J gene. V and J are TRBV17 and TRBJ1-5; D remains unclear. CDR3 length: 14 amino acids. With 1 base removed from V and 2 bases from J, the gap between germline ends came to 6 bases. The germline CDR1 and CDR2 sequences are MNHDT and YYDKIL. Incomplete CDR3 DNA: TGTGCTAGCAGTAGAGTAGGGTACAACCAGGCTCCGCTT. Its translation: CASSRVGYNQAPL. Given in full, the CDR3 is CASSRVGYNQAPLF.

As to this clone: Mouse gene names and germline throughout. The read ends 1 residue shy of where the CDR3 ends; the end is completed using the germline J gene. J is TRBJ2-1 and V is TRBV13-2, with 9 bases that match TRBD2. Trimming at V came to 0 bases and at J to 3 bases, leaving 1 base not matched to a gene. The CDR3 consists of 15 residues. Germline V gene data show CDR1 as NNHNN and CDR2 as SYGAGS (reference sequence). The CDR3 loop reads CASGDGLGAYAEQFF. The sequenced CDR3 bases are TGTGCCAGCGGTGATGGACTGGGGGCCTATGCTGAGCAGTTC.

For this clone: The listed genes are named as in mouse. The CDR3 goes on 1 residue after the read ends, and that part is filled in from the germline J gene. The chain recombines TRBV1 with TRBJ2-4; D perhaps matches TRBD1 (6 bases). Germline V gives CDR1 NSQYPW, CDR2 LRSPGD (reference sequence). V shed 4 bases and J shed 0 bases, with 8 bases lying between them. The CDR3 runs 14 residues. The CDR3 sequence: CTCSGTASQNTLYF. The CDR3 DNA, read in part, is TGCACCTGCAGTGGGACAGCAAGTCAAAACACCTTGTAC.

On this clone itself: Gene names and germline match the mouse. Read sequence stops 1 residue before the CDR3 end, and the germline J gene provides the missing end. V is TRBV26 and J is TRBJ1-2; D may be TRBD1 (5 bases). This CDR3 has 14 amino acids. Germline loops: CDR1 KGHPV, CDR2 FQNQEV (reference sequence). Between the trimmed V and J ends, which lost 3 bases and 0 bases, there was a span of 8 bases. The sequenced CDR3 bases are TGTGCCAGCAGTCTATGGGGCTCAAACTCCGACTACACC. This encodes CASSLWGSNSDYT. The whole CDR3 is CASSLWGSNSDYTF.

As to this clone: Each gene name is a mouse one. The CDR3 goes on 1 residue after the read ends, and that part is filled in from the germline J gene. This rearrangement joins TRBV15 to TRBJ2-7; 7 bases line up with TRBD1. V lost 6 bases to trimming and J lost 7 bases; unmatched junction nucleotides: 6. The CDR3 sequence is 12 residues long. Germline-derived CDR1 and CDR2 are SGHND and FRSKSL. Incomplete CDR3 DNA: TGTGCCAGCAGCGGGGACAGAGGGGAACAGTAC. Its protein is CASSGDRGEQY. The entire CDR3 sequence reads CASSGDRGEQYF.

In regard to this clone: Gene names follow the mouse nomenclature. Read data end 1 residue before the CDR3 end; the end is taken from the germline J gene. This sequence joins TRBV3 and TRBJ2-7; 8 positions match TRBD2. The CDR3 spans 13 residues. The junction had 1 base not matched to a gene; V was cut back by 1 base and J by 5 bases. Germline CDR1 and CDR2: SNHLY and FYNGKV (reference sequence). Incomplete CDR3 DNA: TGTGCCAGCAGCTTAGTGGGGGGGGATGAACAGTAC. Residues: CASSLVGGDEQY. The whole CDR3 protein is CASSLVGGDEQYF.

This clone is medium-sized within its sample. Gene and germline names: mouse. The read halts 1 residue ahead of the CDR3 end, with the missing end drawn from the germline J gene. The J gene is TRBJ2-7, the V gene TRBV1; 7 bases map to TRBD1. V was pared by 3 bases and J by 2 bases, with 4 bases of the junction left unmatched. CDR1 NSQYPW and CDR2 LRSPGD come from the germline V gene (reference sequence). The CDR3 covers 14 residues. The CDR3 loop is CTCSASGQTYEQYF. The CDR3 DNA, read in part, is TGCACCTGCAGTGCCTCGGGACAGACCTATGAACAGTAC.

Of note for this clone: Gene names follow the mouse nomenclature. Sequencing ends 1 residue short of the CDR3 end; the germline J gene provides the rest. The chain links TRBV3 to TRBJ2-7; a possible D gene is TRBD2 (5 bases). The CDR3 consists of 15 residues. The V gene lost 5 bases and the J gene lost 0 bases, with 14 bases spanning the gap. CDR1 and CDR2 from the germline V gene are SNHLY and FYNGKV (reference sequence). Incomplete CDR3 DNA: TGTGCCAGCAGCCCGGACTCCAGGAGCTCCTATGAACAGTAC. Its translation is CASSPDSRSSYEQY. The CDR3 in its entirety is CASSPDSRSSYEQYF.

As concerns this clone: Germline and genes: mouse. Read sequence stops 1 residue before the CDR3 end, and the germline J gene provides the missing end. The chain uses TRBV12-2 and TRBJ2-7; the match to TRBD2 covers 9 bases. Germline CDR1 reads SGHLS; CDR2 reads HYDKME. CDR3 size: 13 residues. J gave up 4 bases and V 0 bases, and 0 bases lay outside the gene matches. The CDR3 bases that were read are TGTGCCAGCTCTCTCGACTGGGGGTATGAACAGTAC. Its translation is CASSLDWGYEQY. The whole CDR3 protein reads CASSLDWGYEQYF.

Regarding this clone: Mouse gene names apply. Read data end 1 residue before the CDR3 end; the end is taken from the germline J gene. The chain combines TRBV16 with TRBJ2-4; D is unresolved. CDR1 and CDR2 from the germline V gene are SGHSA and FRNQAP. The V and J ends lost 5 bases and 2 bases respectively, with 8 bases between them. The CDR3 contains 13 residues. CDR3 amino acids: CASSPGSQNTLYF. The covered CDR3 bases are TGTGCAAGCAGCCCCGGGTCTCAAAACACCTTGTAC. Together with reference TRBV16 and TRBJ2-4, the CDR3 gives the full variable domain: NAGVIQTPRHKVTGKGQEATLWCEPISGHSAVFWYRQTIVQGLEFLTYFRNQAPIDDSGMPKERFSAQMPNQSHSTLKIQSTQPQDSAVYLCASSPGSQNTLYFGAGTRLSVL.